A single sample gave rise to the 10 T cell receptor beta chains below, sequenced in a study of blood T cell repertoires in COVID-19. Some clones are missing from TCRdb's copy, which holds only in-frame ones; the method was immunoSEQ multiplex PCR. The sample yields under 300,000 clones, about nine tenths seen once. What was sequenced was PBMCs or T cells enriched from blood (not recorded which). All receptors derive from a woman in her thirties or forties who had recovered from COVID-19.

V usage is TRBV6-5 and J usage is TRBJ2-7; 10 bases match TRBD1. Germline loops: CDR1 MNHEY, CDR2 SVGAGI. Trimming cost V 5 bases and J 2 bases; bases outside gene matches: 3. The CDR3 has 14 residues. The CDR3 reads CASSKTGGPYEQYF. As DNA, the CDR3 is TGTGCCAGCAGTAAGACAGGGGGCCCCTACGAGCAGTACTTC.

This clone was observed once. This specimen includes other DNA sequences encoding the same CDR3. The chain is built from TRBV19 and TRBJ1-6; the D is unclear. V gave up 1 base and J gave up 8 bases, with 6 bases separating them. The germline V gene encodes CDR1 LNHDA and CDR2 SQIVND (reference sequence). This CDR3 has 13 amino acids. In nucleotides, the CDR3 is TGTGCCAGTAGTATAGTCGAGGATTCACCCCTCCACTTT. Protein: CASSIVEDSPLHF.

Here the CDR3 DNA reads TGTGCCAGCAGTGCGACAGGGACCTATGGCTACACCTTC. It yields the protein CASSATGTYGYTF. V is TRBV2 and J is TRBJ1-2; 7 nucleotides line up with TRBD1. V was clipped by 4 bases and J by 4 bases; unmatched bases: 3. The germline V gene encodes CDR1 SNHLY and CDR2 FYNNEI. The CDR3 has 13 residues.

The J gene is TRBJ1-2, the V gene TRBV6-5; no reliable D call. CDR1 and CDR2 from the germline V gene are MNHEY and SVGAGI. V lost 5 bases, J lost 8 bases, and 12 bases lay in between. This CDR3 comprises 12 residues. The CDR3 sequence: CASSPRGHGYTF. Here the CDR3 DNA reads TGTGCCAGCAGTCCCCGAGGGCACGGCTACACCTTC.

V and J are TRBV7-2 and TRBJ2-5; 7 positions match TRBD1. The trim removed 5 bases at V and 0 bases at J, leaving 9 bases unmatched. The length of the CDR3 is 16 residues. From germline, CDR1 is SGHTA and CDR2 FQGNSA. As DNA, the CDR3 is TGTGCCAGCAGCACCTCGACAGGGCCCCACCAAGAGACCCAGTACTTC. Its protein is CASSTSTGPHQETQYF.

This sequence joins TRBV7-9 and TRBJ1-2; D uncertain. The CDR3 contains 12 residues. Germline CDR1 reads SEHNR; CDR2 reads FQNEAQ (reference sequence). Trimming stripped 8 bases from V and 3 bases from J, with 10 bases between. CDR3 bases: TGTGCCAGCTCCTGGGAGGACTATGGCTACACCTTC. It translates to CASSWEDYGYTF. The entire variable domain, with the rest obtained from reference TRBV7-9 and TRBJ1-2, is as follows: DTGVSQNPRHKITKRGQNVTFRCDPISEHNRLYWYRQTLGQGPEFLTYFQNEAQLEKSRLLSDRFSAERPKGSFSTLEIQRTEQGDSAMYLCASSWEDYGYTFGSGTRLTVV.

This rearrangement joins TRBV14 to TRBJ2-2, with 8 positions matching TRBD1. The trim removed 4 bases at V and 1 base at J, leaving 8 bases unmatched. This CDR3 spans 17 amino acids. The germline V gene encodes CDR1 SGHDN and CDR2 FVKESK. CDR3 nucleotides: TGTGCCAGCAGCCTTTGGACCGGGACAGGGAACACCGGGGAGCTGTTTTTT. Amino acid sequence: CASSLWTGTGNTGELFF.

The chain has TRBV7-6 and TRBJ2-7; 8 nucleotides agree with TRBD1. V gave up 1 base and J gave up 2 bases; unmatched junction bases: 4. This CDR3 is 15 amino acids long. CDR1 SGHVS and CDR2 FNYEAQ come from the germline V gene. The CDR3 region has the DNA TGTGCCAGCAGCTTAGGCGGACAGGGAACCTACGAGCAGTACTTC. As protein: CASSLGGQGTYEQYF.

This sequence joins TRBV6-5 and TRBJ1-1; D may be TRBD1 (6 bases). This CDR3 is 14 amino acids long. The V gene's germline CDR1 is MNHEY and CDR2 SVGAGI. The V end lost 5 bases, the J end lost 4 bases, and 14 bases lay between the germline ends. The CDR3 DNA sequence: TGTGCCAGCAGTATCCCAGGGGCAAGCACTGAAGCTTTCTTT. Protein: CASSIPGASTEAFF.

This chain links TRBV3-1 (or the pseudogene TRBV3-2) with TRBJ2-3; TRBD2 aligns across 9 bases. V trimming: 5 bases; J trimming: 3 bases; junction bases outside the gene matches: 3. The germline V gene encodes CDR1 LGHDT and CDR2 YNNKEL (reference sequence). The length of the CDR3 is 14 residues. The CDR3 sequence is CASSGAGGTDTQYF. The CDR3 bases are TGTGCCAGCAGCGGAGCGGGGGGTACAGATACGCAGTATTTT.